Listed below are T cell receptor beta chains from one sample, sequenced in a study of blood T cells in healthy people across ages. TCRdb used MiXCR to reprocess the 5' RACE reads, holding one entry per CDR3 protein. The data contain almost 1 million distinct CDR3 sequences, about 53% of them singletons. The specimen was blood. The receptors here all came from a woman aged 60-75 years in good health. Both conserved end residues are part of each CDR3. The D gene is left open where the match is weak.

>TRBV28|TRBJ2-7|TRBD2
CASRSSGRAYEQYF
>TRBV2|TRBJ2-7|TRBD1
CASSEVGTGEATSSESYF
>TRBV2|TRBJ2-7|NA
CASSAWEDQYF
>TRBV6-5|TRBJ2-5|NA
CASGGGKRIETQYF
>TRBV2|TRBJ2-3|NA
CASSEGIAPGTDTQYF
>TRBV27|TRBJ2-7|TRBD1
CASSRLLGQGAVIYEQYF
>TRBV2|TRBJ2-1|NA
CASNLAFGWGEQFF
>TRBV7-2|TRBJ2-7|NA
CASSLVGPPWSDPSYEQYF
>TRBV7-9|TRBJ2-1|NA
CASSLFYDVPLAPAGNEQFF
>TRBV6-5|TRBJ1-1|TRBD1
CATRVPGQGQVGAFF
>TRBV6-5|TRBJ2-1|TRBD1
CASSYPTRPGQGPNEQFF
>TRBV5-4|TRBJ2-5|NA
CASSRLGKRNEETQYF
>TRBV6-6|TRBJ2-5|NA
CASKKPEKETQYF
>TRBV28|NA|NA
CASIGPTYEQYF
>TRBV27|TRBJ2-7|NA
CASRRGGGIYEQYF
>TRBV27|TRBJ1-1|NA
CASSLSRFANTEAFF
>TRBV6-5|NA|NA
CANRYAQSYEQYF
>TRBV2|TRBJ1-6|NA
CASKLGESPLHF
>TRBV19|TRBJ2-2|NA
CASDTKLGQNTGELFF
>TRBV20-1|TRBJ2-5|TRBD2
CSARLAGGQEQYF
>TRBV6-1|TRBJ2-2|NA
CASSELGELFF
>TRBV28|TRBJ2-1|NA
CASSFVPYNEQFF
>TRBV12-3/TRBV12-4|TRBJ2-2|TRBD2
CASRGASGRTTGELFF
>TRBV7-6|TRBJ1-4|NA
CASSLAQLAGTGEKLFF
>TRBV20-1|TRBJ1-2|NA
CSARQTGIFYGYTF
>TRBV5-1|TRBJ2-2|NA
CASSLGTAANTGELFF
>TRBV5-1|NA|TRBD1
CASSLVRTGIREQYF
>TRBV12-3/TRBV12-4|TRBJ2-7|TRBD2
CAGSKSGRAPYEQYF
>TRBV12-3/TRBV12-4|TRBJ2-3|TRBD1
CASSLDRGRPDTQYF
>TRBV25-1|TRBJ2-1|NA
CASSAQGIGNEQFF
>TRBV7-6|TRBJ1-2|TRBD1
CASSRGDSLHYGYTF